The source of this T cell receptor beta chain is a study of glioma-infiltrating T cells after dendritic cell vaccination. Study-wide context: Patients had newly diagnosed or recurrent glioblastoma and received dendritic cell vaccines. Autologous tumor lysate was loaded overnight onto monocyte-derived dendritic cells grown 6 to 7 days with IL-4 and GM-CSF.

PBMC sampling occurred before vaccination, two weeks after the third dose, and at progression. Findings of the study overall: Only a small number of patients had complete blood and tumor samples.

In this sample, this clone turned up once. Its specificity is unknown. Germline CDR1 SQVTM, CDR2 ANQGSEA. With 5 bases removed from V and 5 bases from J, the gap between germline ends came to 9 bases. This CDR3 has 12 residues. Generated by immunoSEQ multiplex PCR, the TCRdb table keeps only in-frame clones and is missing some. The table shows about 95,000 clones, with over 75% occurring only once. The sample consisted of blood, taken before dendritic cell vaccination. This clonotype was sampled from a human donor with glioblastoma. The chain combines TRBV29-1 with TRBJ2-2; no firm D call. The CDR3 DNA sequence: TGCAGCGTTCAACCACAAACCGGGGAGCTGTTTTTT. Encoded protein: CSVQPQTGELFF.